The 8 T cell receptor beta chains given below trace back to one sample, sequenced in a study of graft-versus-host responses after intestinal transplantation. Produced via immunoSEQ multiplex PCR; TCRdb's table is partial and in-frame only. The sample includes roughly 9,200 clones, approximately 30% of them seen just once. The authors seeded roughly 200,000 CFSE-labeled responder cells together with roughly 200,000 irradiated stimulator cells tagged with violet dye. The source material was alloreactive CD8+ T cells from a mixed lymphocyte reaction culture, sampled before transplantation. Subset denoted: CFSE-low proliferating T cells sorted from roughly six-day pre-transplant mixed lymphocyte reaction (GvH or HvG direction). These receptor sequences come from a human patient who was an organ donor for intestinal transplantation.

Only a few counts were recorded for this clone. The chain carries TRBV4-3 and TRBJ2-7; 8 positions agree with TRBD1. This CDR3 is built from 15 residues. With 2 bases clipped from V and 4 bases from J, the junction kept 7 bases outside the gene matches. CDR1 LGHNA and CDR2 YSLEER come from the germline V gene. This chain's CDR3 is CASSQTRDRRYEQYF. Here the CDR3 DNA reads TGCGCCAGCAGCCAAACACGGGACAGGCGTTACGAGCAGTACTTC.

This clone was counted a few times. The V call is TRBV4-3, the J call TRBJ2-7; TRBD2 matches 11 bases. Trimming removed 4 bases from V and 3 bases from J; junction bases left unmatched: 11. CDR1 is LGHNA, CDR2 YSLEER, per germline. CDR3 length: 17 residues. CDR3: CASSLKVAGGDNYEQYF. DNA of the CDR3: TGCGCCAGCAGCCTTAAAGTAGCGGGAGGGGACAACTACGAGCAGTACTTC.

There are a few counts of this clone. The CDR3 region has the DNA TGTGCCAGCAGCTGGGGGACATCGGGAAACACCATATATTTT. Translating it yields CASSWGTSGNTIYF. The chain employs TRBV5-6 and TRBJ1-3; D possibly corresponds to TRBD1 (6 bases). CDR1 and CDR2 (germline): SGHDT, YYEEEE. The CDR3 runs 14 residues. Trimming stripped 3 bases from V and 4 bases from J, with 11 bases between.

The chain uses TRBV5-4 and TRBJ2-7; possible D gene TRBD2, 5 bases. The CDR3 length is 14 residues. Trimming stripped 1 base from V and 4 bases from J, with 12 bases between. Germline V gives CDR1 SGHNT, CDR2 YYREEE (reference sequence). CDR3 protein: CASSLLPGGYEQYF. The CDR3 DNA follows: TGTGCCAGCAGCTTGTTGCCCGGAGGTTACGAGCAGTACTTC.

The genes are TRBV6-5 and TRBJ1-1; D not certain. The CDR3 sequence is 13 residues long. Germline V lookup: CDR1 MNHEY, CDR2 SVGAGI. V lost 4 bases to trimming and J lost 6 bases, with 12 bases between them. The chain's CDR3 is CASSSPTSAEAFF. The CDR3 bases are TGTGCCAGCAGTTCCCCCACGAGTGCTGAAGCTTTCTTT.

This chain connects TRBV7-2 to TRBJ2-1, with a possible D match to TRBD2 (6 bases). The V gene's germline CDR1 is SGHTA and CDR2 FQGNSA. The CDR3 extends over 12 amino acids. Trimming cost V 1 base and J 9 bases, with 7 bases left between them. In nucleotides, the CDR3 is TGTGCCAGCAGCTTAGTCGGGGGTGAGCAGTTCTTC. Its protein product is CASSLVGGEQFF. Combining the CDR3 with reference TRBV7-2 and TRBJ2-1 gives the whole variable domain GAGVSQSPSNKVTEKGKDVELRCDPISGHTALYWYRQSLGQGLEFLIYFQGNSAPDKSGLPSDRFSAERTGGSVSTLTIQRTQQEDSAVYLCASSLVGGEQFFGPGTRLTVL.

The table lists this clone with a few counts. This rearrangement joins TRBV11-2 to TRBJ2-1, with TRBD2 identical over 8 bases. Germline V gives CDR1 SGHAT, CDR2 FQNNGV. The length of the CDR3 is 16 residues. Trimming took 0 bases from V and 4 from J; bases not matched to a gene: 5. The CDR3: CASSLDPSGPYNEQFF. CDR3 nucleotide sequence: TGTGCCAGCAGCTTAGATCCTAGCGGGCCATACAATGAGCAGTTCTTC.

This clone was observed a handful of times. The gene calls are TRBV11-1 and TRBJ2-7; 8 positions agree with TRBD1. V gave up 6 bases and J gave up 6 bases; unmatched junction bases: 10. Looked up from germline, CDR1 is SGHAT and CDR2 is FQDESV (reference sequence). The CDR3 runs to 14 residues. The chain's CDR3 is CASRTGQEGLEQYF. Here the CDR3 DNA reads TGTGCCAGCAGGACGGGACAGGAGGGGCTCGAGCAGTACTTC.